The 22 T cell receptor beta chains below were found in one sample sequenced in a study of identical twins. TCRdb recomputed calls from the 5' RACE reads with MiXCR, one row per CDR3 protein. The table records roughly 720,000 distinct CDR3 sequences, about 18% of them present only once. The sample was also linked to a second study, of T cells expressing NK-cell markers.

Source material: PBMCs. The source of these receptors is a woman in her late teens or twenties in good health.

This CDR3 is CASSSRQGPSYEQYF. The DNA for the CDR3 is TGTGCCAGCAGTTCCCGACAGGGCCCATCCTACGAGCAGTACTTC. J is TRBJ2-7 and V is TRBV6-5; 7 positions agree with TRBD1. In germline, CDR1 is MNHEY, CDR2 SVGAGI. The CDR3 consists of 15 residues. V was pared by 4 bases and J by 1 base, with 7 bases of the junction left unmatched.

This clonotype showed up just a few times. As DNA, the CDR3 is TGCGCCAGCAGCTTGGCCCGGCCTTCCCAAGAGACCCAGTACTTC. Its protein product is CASSLARPSQETQYF. The chain uses TRBV5-1 and TRBJ2-5; D gene unclear. Germline V gives CDR1 SGHRS, CDR2 YFSETQ. The CDR3 loop spans 15 amino acids. V was trimmed by 0 bases and J by 1 base, leaving 10 bases between them.

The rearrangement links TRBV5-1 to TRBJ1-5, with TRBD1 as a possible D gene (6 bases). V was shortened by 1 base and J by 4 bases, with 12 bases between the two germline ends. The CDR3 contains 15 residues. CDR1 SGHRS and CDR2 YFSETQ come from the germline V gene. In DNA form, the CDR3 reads TGCGCCAGCAGCTTGCTGGGACAATTTAATCAGCCCCAGCATTTT. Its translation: CASSLLGQFNQPQHF.

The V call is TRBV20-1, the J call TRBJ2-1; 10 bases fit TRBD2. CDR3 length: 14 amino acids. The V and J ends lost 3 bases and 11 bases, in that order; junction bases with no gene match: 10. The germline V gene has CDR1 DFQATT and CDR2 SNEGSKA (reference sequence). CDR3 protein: CSASLAGVIYKQFF. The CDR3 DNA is TGCAGTGCTAGCCTAGCGGGGGTTATTTATAAGCAGTTCTTC.

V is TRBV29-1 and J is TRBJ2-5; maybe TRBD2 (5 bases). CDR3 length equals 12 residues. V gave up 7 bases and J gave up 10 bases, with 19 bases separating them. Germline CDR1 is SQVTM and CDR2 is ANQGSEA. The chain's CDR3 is CSAVPRGGLQYF. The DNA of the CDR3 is TGCAGCGCCGTACCTCGCGGTGGACTCCAGTACTTC.

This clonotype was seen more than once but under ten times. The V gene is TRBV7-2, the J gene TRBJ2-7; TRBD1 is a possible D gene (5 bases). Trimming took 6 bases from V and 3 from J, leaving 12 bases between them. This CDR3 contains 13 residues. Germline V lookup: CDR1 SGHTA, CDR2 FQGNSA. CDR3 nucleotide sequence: TGTGCCAGCAGTAAACAGGTTGTCTACGAGCAGTACTTC. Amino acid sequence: CASSKQVVYEQYF.

CDR3 protein: CASSLASPGAYEQYF. In DNA form, the CDR3 reads TGTGCCAGCAGCTTAGCGTCGCCCGGGGCATACGAGCAGTACTTC. J is TRBJ2-7 and V is TRBV11-1; possibly TRBD1 or TRBD2 for D (5 bases each). This CDR3 has 15 residues. Germline V gene lookup returns CDR1 SGHAT and CDR2 FQDESV (reference sequence). The V end lost 0 bases, the J end lost 4 bases, and 13 bases lay between the germline ends.

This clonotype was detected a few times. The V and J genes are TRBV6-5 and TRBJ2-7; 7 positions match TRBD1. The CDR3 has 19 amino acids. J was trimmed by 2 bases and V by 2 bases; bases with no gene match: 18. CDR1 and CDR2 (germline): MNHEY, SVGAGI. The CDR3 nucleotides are TGTGCCAGCAGTTACCGGATTCATTCCGGGACAGCACTCCCCTACGAGCAGTACTTC. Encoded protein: CASSYRIHSGTALPYEQYF.

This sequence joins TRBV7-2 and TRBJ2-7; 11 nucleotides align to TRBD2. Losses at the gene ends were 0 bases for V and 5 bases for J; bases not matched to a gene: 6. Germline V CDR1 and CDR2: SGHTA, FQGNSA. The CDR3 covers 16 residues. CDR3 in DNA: TGTGCCAGCAGCTTAGCCCTGCTAGCGGGAGGACACGAGCAGTACTTC. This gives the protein CASSLALLAGGHEQYF.

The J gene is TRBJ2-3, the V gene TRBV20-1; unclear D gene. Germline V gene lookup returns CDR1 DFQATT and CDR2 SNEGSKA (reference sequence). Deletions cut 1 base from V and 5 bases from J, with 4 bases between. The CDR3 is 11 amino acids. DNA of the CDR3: TGCAGTGCTAGAGGGGTAGATACGCAGTATTTT. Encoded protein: CSARGVDTQYF.

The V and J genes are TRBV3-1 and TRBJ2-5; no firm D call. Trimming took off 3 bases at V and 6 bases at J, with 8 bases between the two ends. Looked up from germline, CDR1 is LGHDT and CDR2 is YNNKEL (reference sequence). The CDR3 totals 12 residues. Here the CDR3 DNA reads TGTGCCAGCAGCCAGGAAGGGCAGACCCAGTACTTC. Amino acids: CASSQEGQTQYF.

CDR3 DNA sequence: TGCAGCGTTGAAGCCGGGAAAGACTATGGCTACACCTTC. This codes for CSVEAGKDYGYTF. The rearrangement joins TRBV29-1 to TRBJ1-2; D not certain. The V and J ends lost 1 base and 3 bases respectively, with 9 bases between them. Germline CDR1 is SQVTM and CDR2 is ANQGSEA. The CDR3 is 13 amino acids.

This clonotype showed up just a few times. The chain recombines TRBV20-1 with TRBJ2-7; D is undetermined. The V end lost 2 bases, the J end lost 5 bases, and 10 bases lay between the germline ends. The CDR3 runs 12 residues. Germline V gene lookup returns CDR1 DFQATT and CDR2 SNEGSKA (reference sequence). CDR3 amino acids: CSARMFLNEQYF. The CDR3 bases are TGCAGTGCTAGAATGTTCCTAAACGAGCAGTACTTC.

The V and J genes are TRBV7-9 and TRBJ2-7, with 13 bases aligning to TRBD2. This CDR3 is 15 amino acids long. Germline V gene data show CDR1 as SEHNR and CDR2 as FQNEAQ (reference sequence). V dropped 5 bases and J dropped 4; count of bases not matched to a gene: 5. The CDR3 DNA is TGTGCCAGCAGCCCCGGGACTAGCGGGGCTTACGAGCAGTACTTC. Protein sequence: CASSPGTSGAYEQYF. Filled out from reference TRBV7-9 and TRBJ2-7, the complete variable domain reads DTGVSQNPRHKITKRGQNVTFRCDPISEHNRLYWYRQTLGQGPEFLTYFQNEAQLEKSRLLSDRFSAERPKGSFSTLEIQRTEQGDSAMYLCASSPGTSGAYEQYFGPGTRLTVT.

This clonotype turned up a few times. As DNA, the CDR3 is TGTGCCAGCAGTTTAGCTTGGGGGATGAGGGGGACACCCCTCCACTTT. It translates to CASSLAWGMRGTPLHF. V usage is TRBV12-3 or TRBV12-4 and J usage is TRBJ1-6; tentative D call: TRBD1 (6 bases). This CDR3 is 16 amino acids long. Trimming removed 0 bases from V and 11 bases from J, with 17 bases in between.

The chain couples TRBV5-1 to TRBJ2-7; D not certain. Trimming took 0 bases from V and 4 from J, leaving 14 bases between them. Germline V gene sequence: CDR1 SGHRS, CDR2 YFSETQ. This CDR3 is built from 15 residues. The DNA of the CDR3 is TGCGCCAGCAGCTTGGAGGGTAATACCGTATACGAGCAGTACTTC. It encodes CASSLEGNTVYEQYF.

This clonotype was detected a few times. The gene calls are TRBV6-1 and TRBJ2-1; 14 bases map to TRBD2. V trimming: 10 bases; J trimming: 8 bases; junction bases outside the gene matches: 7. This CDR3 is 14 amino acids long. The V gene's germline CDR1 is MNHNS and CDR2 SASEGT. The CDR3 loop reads CATFGTSGSYEQFF. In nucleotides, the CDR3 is TGTGCCACCTTCGGGACTAGCGGGAGTTATGAGCAGTTCTTC.

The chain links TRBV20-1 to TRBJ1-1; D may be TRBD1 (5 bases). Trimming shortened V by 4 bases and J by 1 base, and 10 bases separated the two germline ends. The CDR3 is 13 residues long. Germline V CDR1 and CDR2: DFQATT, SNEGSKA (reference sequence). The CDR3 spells CSAISGRNTEAFF. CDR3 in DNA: TGCAGTGCTATATCAGGGAGGAACACTGAAGCTTTCTTT.

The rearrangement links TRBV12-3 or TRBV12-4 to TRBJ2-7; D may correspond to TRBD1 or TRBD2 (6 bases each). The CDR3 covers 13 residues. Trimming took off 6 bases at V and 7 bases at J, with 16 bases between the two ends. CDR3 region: CASSAVGGGEQYF. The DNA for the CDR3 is TGTGCCAGCAGCGCGGTCGGGGGCGGGGAGCAGTACTTC.

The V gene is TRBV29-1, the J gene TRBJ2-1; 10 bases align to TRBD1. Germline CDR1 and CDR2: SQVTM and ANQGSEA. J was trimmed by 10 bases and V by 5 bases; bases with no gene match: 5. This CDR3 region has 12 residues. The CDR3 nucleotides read TGCAGCGTTTCAACGGACAGGGGGGAGCAGTTCTTC. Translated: CSVSTDRGEQFF.

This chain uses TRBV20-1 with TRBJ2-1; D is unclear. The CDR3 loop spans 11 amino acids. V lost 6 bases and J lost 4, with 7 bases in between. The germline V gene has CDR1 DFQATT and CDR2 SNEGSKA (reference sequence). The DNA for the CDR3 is TGCAGTGCAGGCCGATACAATGAGCAGTTCTTC. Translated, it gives CSAGRYNEQFF.

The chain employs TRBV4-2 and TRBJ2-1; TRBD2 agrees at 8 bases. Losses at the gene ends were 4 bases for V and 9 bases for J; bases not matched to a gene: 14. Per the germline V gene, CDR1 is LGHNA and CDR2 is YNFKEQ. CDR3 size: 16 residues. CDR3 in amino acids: CASSPRFTGGPLEQFF. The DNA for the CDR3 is TGTGCCAGCAGCCCCCGGTTTACGGGGGGGCCTCTTGAGCAGTTCTTC.